This TCR beta chain was documented in a study of shared clonotypes between healthy human individuals. General study points: Estimated clonotype richness was generally higher in naive than memory subsets.

Concerning this clone: Its specificity is not known.

This CDR3 has 15 amino acids. Per germline, CDR1 SGHTS and CDR2 YDEGEE. Trimming took off 4 bases at V and 3 bases at J, with 14 bases between the two ends. Sequencing used immunoSEQ multiplex PCR; TCRdb keeps in-frame clones, though not all of them. The table has about 530,000 clones, almost 97% seen once; the top ten hold less than 0.06%. This clonotype originated in a woman aged 25-40 years in good health. Sequencing was carried out using naive CD4+ T cells sorted from blood. The sample's subset: CD45RA+ positively selected. J is TRBJ1-3 and V is TRBV5-8; D gene uncertain. The CDR3 coding sequence is TGTGCCAGCAGCATCCGGCCCCCGTATGGAAACACCATATATTTT. Residues: CASSIRPPYGNTIYF.